This T cell receptor (beta chain) is from a study of CD8 T cells in ankylosing spondylitis. Study conclusions and caveats: Matched synovial fluid from ankylosing spondylitis patients was reported to be enriched for disease-linked clones.

Remarks on this clonotype: Its antigen remains unknown.

MiXCR, run by TCRdb on the 5' RACE reads, gives a single entry per CDR3 protein. Here the sample spans 150,000 to 200,000 distinct CDR3 sequences, under 35% being singletons. Germline lookup yields CDR1 SQVTM and CDR2 ANQGSEA. The CDR3 has 14 amino acids. Trimming shortened V by 4 bases and J by 0 bases, and 9 bases separated the two germline ends. This sequence joins TRBV29-1 and TRBJ2-2; D tentatively reads TRBD1 or TRBD2 (5 bases each). The TCR originated in a male donor with ankylosing spondylitis. The source material was synovial fluid, either unsorted or a sorted T cell fraction (not recorded which). For the CDR3, the DNA is TGCAGCGTTGGCCGGGGCGCGAACACCGGGGAGCTGTTTTTT. Protein: CSVGRGANTGELFF.